These 2 T cell receptor beta chains were sequenced from one sample in a study of T cell repertoires in cytomegalovirus infection. TCRdb re-analysed the reads in MiXCR, keeping a single row per CDR3 protein. The sample records 150,000 to 200,000 distinct CDR3 sequences, about 28% being singletons. Sequencing was performed on PBMCs. These receptors originate from a human donor in good health (CMV status not recorded). Some clones in this sample may be carry-over from other donors' samples.

J is TRBJ2-2 and V is TRBV7-6; D call uncertain. Between the trimmed V and J ends, which lost 2 bases and 0 bases, there was a span of 7 bases. CDR1 and CDR2 from the germline V gene are SGHVS and FNYEAQ. The CDR3 contains 15 residues. The CDR3 protein is CASSLRTANTGELFF. Here the CDR3 DNA reads TGTGCCAGCAGCTTAAGGACGGCGAACACCGGGGAGCTGTTTTTT.

This CDR3 is CSVGHTGEQFF. Here the CDR3 DNA reads TGCAGCGTTGGCCATACCGGTGAGCAGTTCTTC. The chain is built from TRBV29-1 and TRBJ2-1; unclear D gene. Trimming shortened V by 4 bases and J by 9 bases, and 10 bases separated the two germline ends. The germline V gene encodes CDR1 SQVTM and CDR2 ANQGSEA. The CDR3 sequence is 11 residues long.